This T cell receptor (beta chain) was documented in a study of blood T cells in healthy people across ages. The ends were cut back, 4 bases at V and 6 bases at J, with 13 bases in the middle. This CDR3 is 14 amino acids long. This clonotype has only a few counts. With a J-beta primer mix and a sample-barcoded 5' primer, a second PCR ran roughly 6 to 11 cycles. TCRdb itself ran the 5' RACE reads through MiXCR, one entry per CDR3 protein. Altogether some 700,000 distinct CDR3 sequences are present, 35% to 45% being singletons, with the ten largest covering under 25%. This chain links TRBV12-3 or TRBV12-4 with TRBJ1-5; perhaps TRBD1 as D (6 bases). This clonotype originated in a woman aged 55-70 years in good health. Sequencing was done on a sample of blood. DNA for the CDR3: TGTGCCAGCAGTTATGGCAGGGGCTCTCAGCCCCAGCATTTT. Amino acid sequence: CASSYGRGSQPQHF.